This TCR beta chain derives from a study of CD8 T cells in ankylosing spondylitis. V lost 1 base and J lost 5, with 11 bases in between. CDR3 length equals 14 residues. The germline gives CDR1 SGHTA, CDR2 FQGNSA. In TCRdb, the 5' RACE reads were re-called with MiXCR into one record per CDR3 protein. This table holds some 220,000 distinct CDR3 sequences, approximately 10% found once. Sequencing input: blood, either unsorted or a sorted T cell fraction (not recorded which). The sequence was collected from a male donor with ankylosing spondylitis or in good health (not recorded which). The V and J genes are TRBV7-2 and TRBJ1-2; D gene uncertain. CDR3 protein: CASSLGTSLYGYTF. The CDR3 DNA follows: TGTGCCAGCAGCTTAGGTACCTCCCTGTATGGCTACACCTTC.